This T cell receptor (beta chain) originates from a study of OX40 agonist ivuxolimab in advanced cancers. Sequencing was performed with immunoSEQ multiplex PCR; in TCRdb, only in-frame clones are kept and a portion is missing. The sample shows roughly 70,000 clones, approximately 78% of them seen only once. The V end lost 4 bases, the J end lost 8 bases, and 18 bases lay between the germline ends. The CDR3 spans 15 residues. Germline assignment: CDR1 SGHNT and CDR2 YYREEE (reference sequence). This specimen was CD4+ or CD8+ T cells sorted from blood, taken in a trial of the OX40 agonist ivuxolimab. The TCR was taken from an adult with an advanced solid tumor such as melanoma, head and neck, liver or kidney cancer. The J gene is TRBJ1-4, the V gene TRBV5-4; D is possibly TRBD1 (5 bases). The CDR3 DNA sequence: TGTGCCAGCAGCGCCGGGGCTCGGGTAGGGGAAAAACTGTTTTTT. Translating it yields CASSAGARVGEKLFF.